The next 20 T cell receptor beta chains were all read from a single sample in a study of blood T cells in healthy people across ages. The use of a sample-barcoded 5' primer and a J-beta primer mix characterized a second PCR of about 6 to 12 cycles. In TCRdb, the 5' RACE reads were re-called with MiXCR into one record per CDR3 protein. Of hundreds of thousands of distinct CDR3 sequences listed, approximately 55% are singletons. The sample consisted of blood. Every receptor here comes from an elderly man in good health.

The chain has TRBV27 and TRBJ2-3; maybe TRBD1 (6 bases). The CDR3 totals 14 residues. The V end was cut by 6 bases, the J end by 0 bases, with 10 bases between. The germline gives CDR1 MNHEY, CDR2 SMNVEV (reference sequence). CDR3 sequence: CASRGTPSTDTQYF. CDR3 sequence (DNA): TGTGCCAGCAGGGGGACACCTAGCACAGATACGCAGTATTTT.

The rearrangement joins TRBV5-4 to TRBJ2-7; 10 bases align to TRBD2. CDR1 SGHNT and CDR2 YYREEE come from the germline V gene (reference sequence). The CDR3 length is 18 residues. V lost 4 bases and J lost 2; bases outside the gene matches: 15. The CDR3 here is CASSPAPSSGSITYEQYF. CDR3 DNA sequence: TGTGCCAGCAGCCCTGCTCCGTCTAGCGGGAGCATCACCTACGAGCAGTACTTC.

This chain links TRBV3-1 with TRBJ2-7; tentatively, D is TRBD1 (5 bases). Trimming took 6 bases from V and 0 from J, leaving 15 bases between them. This CDR3 has 15 residues. Germline V CDR1 and CDR2: LGHDT, YNNKEL (reference sequence). CDR3 sequence: CASRPGRTSSYEQYF. The CDR3 bases are TGTGCCAGCAGACCTGGAAGGACAAGCTCCTACGAGCAGTACTTC.

The V and J genes are TRBV7-9 and TRBJ1-4; weak D call: TRBD1 (6 bases). The germline gives CDR1 SEHNR, CDR2 FQNEAQ (reference sequence). V lost 3 bases to trimming and J lost 8 bases, with 16 bases between them. The CDR3 is 15 amino acids. CDR3: CASSFLTGYSEKLFF. The CDR3 region has the DNA TGTGCCAGCAGCTTTCTCACAGGGTATTCGGAAAAACTGTTTTTT.

J is TRBJ1-4 and V is TRBV18; D gene unclear. The CDR3 is made up of 13 amino acids. V lost 2 bases and J lost 2, with 3 bases in between. CDR1 KGHSH and CDR2 LQKENI come from the germline V gene. CDR3 amino acids: CASSPRTNEKLFF. The CDR3, as DNA: TGTGCCAGCTCACCAAGGACTAATGAAAAACTGTTTTTT. Based on the CDR3 plus reference TRBV18 and TRBJ1-4, the full variable domain is NAGVMQNPRHLVRRRGQEARLRCSPMKGHSHVYWYRQLPEEGLKFMVYLQKENIIDESGMPKERFSAEFPKEGPSILRIQQVVRGDSAAYFCASSPRTNEKLFFGSGTQLSVL.

This clonotype was seen a handful of times. This chain links TRBV24-1 with TRBJ2-1, with TRBD2 identical over 7 bases. Trimming at V came to 3 bases and at J to 6 bases, leaving 10 bases not matched to a gene. There are 16 residues in the CDR3. The germline gives CDR1 KGHDR, CDR2 SFDVKD. CDR3 nucleotides: TGTGCCACCAGTGATGAACGGGAGGACCTTTTCAATGAGCAGTTCTTC. Residues: CATSDEREDLFNEQFF.

This clonotype was picked up a small number of times. The chain has TRBV2 and TRBJ2-3; D is perhaps TRBD2 (5 bases). This CDR3 has 14 residues. The V end lost 4 bases, the J end lost 0 bases, and 8 bases lay between the germline ends. Germline CDR1 reads SNHLY; CDR2 reads FYNNEI. The CDR3 region is CASSGTASTDTQYF. The CDR3 region has the DNA TGTGCCAGCAGTGGGACTGCAAGCACAGATACGCAGTATTTT.

The chain uses TRBV9 and TRBJ2-4, with 13 bases identical to TRBD2. Trimming cost V 0 bases and J 0 bases; bases outside gene matches: 3. Germline V gives CDR1 SGDLS, CDR2 YYNGEE. The CDR3 totals 18 residues. The chain's CDR3 is CASSVGLAGGLAKNIQYF. CDR3 in DNA: TGTGCCAGCAGCGTAGGACTAGCGGGGGGCCTAGCCAAAAACATTCAGTACTTC.

This clonotype showed up many times. The gene calls are TRBV29-1 and TRBJ2-1, with 9 bases that match TRBD2. CDR3 length equals 13 residues. Germline CDR1 SQVTM, CDR2 ANQGSEA. Trimming took 1 base from V and 7 from J; bases not matched to a gene: 2. The CDR3 loop is CSVEGLAGNEQFF. The CDR3 DNA sequence: TGCAGCGTTGAAGGCCTAGCGGGGAATGAGCAGTTCTTC.

The gene calls are TRBV18 and TRBJ2-7, with D tentatively TRBD1 (6 bases). Trimming shortened V by 5 bases and J by 2 bases, and 16 bases separated the two germline ends. The germline V gene encodes CDR1 KGHSH and CDR2 LQKENI. The CDR3 loop spans 15 amino acids. CDR3 in amino acids: CASSSYRVGAYEQYF. CDR3 coding DNA: TGTGCCAGCTCATCCTACAGGGTTGGCGCCTACGAGCAGTACTTC.

The rearrangement joins TRBV11-3 to TRBJ2-1, with D possibly being TRBD2 (5 bases). The V and J ends lost 1 base and 5 bases respectively, with 15 bases between them. The germline gives CDR1 SGHNT, CDR2 YENEEA. The CDR3 loop spans 16 amino acids. CDR3 residues: CASSLGNGIRDNEQFF. The CDR3 bases are TGTGCCAGCAGCTTAGGTAACGGGATTCGGGACAATGAGCAGTTCTTC.

This clonotype was seen more than once but under ten times. This sequence joins TRBV9 and TRBJ2-1, with 7 bases that match TRBD2. Unmatched junction bases numbered 0, after V lost 1 base and J lost 5 bases. Germline V gene data show CDR1 as SGDLS and CDR2 as YYNGEE. The CDR3 length is 13 residues. CDR3 sequence: CASSVLADNEQFF. The CDR3 DNA sequence: TGTGCCAGCAGCGTACTAGCGGACAATGAGCAGTTCTTC.

There are a few counts of this clonotype. V and J are TRBV9 and TRBJ2-3; D is possibly TRBD2 (6 bases). The CDR3 consists of 16 residues. V gave up 0 bases and J gave up 0 bases, with 11 bases separating them. CDR1 SGDLS and CDR2 YYNGEE come from the germline V gene. This chain's CDR3 is CASSVELEGSTDTQYF. DNA for the CDR3: TGTGCCAGCAGCGTAGAATTGGAGGGGAGCACAGATACGCAGTATTTT.

The gene calls are TRBV5-1 and TRBJ2-3, with TRBD2 as a possible D gene (5 bases). V dropped 0 bases and J dropped 0 bases, with 8 bases sitting between them. Germline values: CDR1 SGHRS, CDR2 YFSETQ. The CDR3 contains 15 residues. The CDR3 coding sequence is TGCGCCAGCAGCTTGGTTGGGGAGAGCACAGATACGCAGTATTTT. Its translation is CASSLVGESTDTQYF.

Only a few counts were recorded for this clonotype. This sequence joins TRBV5-1 and TRBJ2-5; perhaps TRBD1 as D (5 bases). The last part of the DNA fits TRBJ2-7 better; the J call may be wrong. CDR3 size: 13 residues. From germline, CDR1 is SGHRS and CDR2 YFSETQ. In DNA form, the CDR3 reads TGCGCCAGCAGCCCCGGATCCCAGGGCGAGCAGTACTTC. It translates to CASSPGSQGEQYF.

The chain carries TRBV27 and TRBJ1-2; TRBD1 might be the D (5 bases). The CDR3 covers 16 residues. V lost 2 bases and J lost 8, with 21 bases in between. Germline CDR1 and CDR2: MNHEY and SMNVEV (reference sequence). The CDR3, as DNA: TGTGCCAGCAGTTTAGATAGGGACCGCGCTTTGGGAGGCTACACCTTC. It is translated as CASSLDRDRALGGYTF.

The chain combines TRBV7-2 with TRBJ2-2, with D perhaps TRBD1 (7 bases). Trimming took off 1 base at V and 8 bases at J, with 17 bases between the two ends. The CDR3 is 16 amino acids. Germline V CDR1 and CDR2: SGHTA, FQGNSA. The CDR3 nucleotides are TGTGCCAGCAGCTTAGGAACAGGGGAGGCACCGGGGGAGCTGTTTTTT. Its translation: CASSLGTGEAPGELFF.

Concerning this clonotype itself: One end of the junction fails to match germline, which may point to a read error. This chain connects TRBV5-1 to TRBJ2-5; TRBD1 agrees at 8 bases. The CDR3 loop spans 15 amino acids. Germline V gene sequence: CDR1 SGHRS, CDR2 YFSETQ. This CDR3 reads CASSETGTGQVTQYF. The CDR3 DNA reads TGCGCCAGCAGCGAAACCGGGACAGGCCAAGTGACCCAGTACTTC.

The chain has TRBV5-1 and TRBJ1-2; D remains ambiguous. Germline V gene data show CDR1 as SGHRS and CDR2 as YFSETQ. V dropped 4 bases and J dropped 0 bases, with 13 bases sitting between them. The CDR3 is 15 residues long. CDR3 in DNA: TGCGCCAGCAGCATCCGCCAAGATTCTAACTATGGCTACACCTTC. It translates to CASSIRQDSNYGYTF.

The chain carries TRBV3-1 and TRBJ2-7; D gene ambiguous. Deletions cut 0 bases from V and 1 base from J, with 13 bases between. CDR1 and CDR2 from the germline V gene are LGHDT and YNNKEL (reference sequence). This CDR3 is built from 16 residues. The CDR3 nucleotides read TGTGCCAGCAGCCAAGATAGAGACAAGTGGTCCTACGAGCAGTACTTC. This translates into CASSQDRDKWSYEQYF.